This is a list of T cell receptor beta chains from one sample in a study of spatial heterogeneity in lung cancer. Each CDR3 protein gets one entry after TCRdb re-called the 5' RACE reads with MiXCR. The sample has some 83,000 distinct CDR3 sequences; approximately 21% are singletons. Sequencing used PBMCs, obtained at surgery. Receptor source: a male donor with early-stage non-small cell lung cancer. Both conserved end residues are part of each CDR3. The D gene is left open where the match is weak. Size is omitted from some rows. Given values are once, few, many or a class for expanded clones.

v_call,clone_size,j_call,d_call,cdr3_aa,cdr3_nt
TRBV5-1,few,TRBJ2-7,-,CASSFPGEDEQYF,TGCGCCAGCAGCTTTCCCGGGGAGGACGAGCAGTACTTC
TRBV5-1,-,TRBJ2-7,-,CASSLEGRAYEQYF,TGCGCCAGCAGCTTGGAAGGCAGGGCCTACGAGCAGTACTTC
TRBV7-9,-,TRBJ1-1,-,CASSPAAEAFF,TGTGCCAGCAGCCCCGCCGCTGAAGCTTTCTTT
TRBV10-3,many,TRBJ2-7,TRBD1,CAISQDRGLEQYF,TGTGCCATCAGCCAGGACAGGGGACTCGAGCAGTACTTC
TRBV28,-,TRBJ1-3,-,CASSPPEGHTIYF,TGTGCCAGCAGTCCACCTGAAGGTCACACCATATATTTT
TRBV29-1,few,TRBJ2-3,-,CSGVLGLDTQYF,TGCAGCGGAGTCCTGGGCCTTGATACGCAGTATTTT
TRBV6-5,-,TRBJ2-2,-,CASSSTPSTGELFF,TGTGCCAGCAGTTCCACTCCGTCCACCGGGGAGCTGTTTTTT
TRBV6-2/TRBV6-3,few,TRBJ1-4,-,CASIGQTTTNEKLFF,TGTGCCAGCATAGGACAGACAACAACTAATGAAAAACTGTTTTTT
TRBV5-1,few,TRBJ2-3,TRBD2,CASSPGPGGRTDTQYF,TGCGCCAGCAGCCCCGGGCCGGGGGGGAGGACAGATACGCAGTATTTT
TRBV5-4,few,TRBJ2-7,-,CASSPVASYEQYF,TGTGCCAGCAGCCCCGTGGCGTCCTACGAGCAGTACTTC
TRBV4-2,-,TRBJ2-5,TRBD2,CASSQEVAGNQEIQYF,TGTGCCAGCAGCCAAGAAGTAGCGGGGAACCAAGAGATCCAGTACTTC
TRBV6-5,-,TRBJ2-3,-,CASSRRFGNLGDTQYF,TGTGCCAGCAGTCGCCGGTTCGGCAACCTAGGAGATACGCAGTATTTT
TRBV24-1,few,TRBJ2-2,-,CATSDFSGELFF,TGTGCCACCAGTGATTTTTCCGGGGAGCTGTTTTTT
TRBV9,-,TRBJ2-3,TRBD2,CASSLGLADPTDTQYF,TGTGCCAGCAGCTTAGGACTAGCGGATCCCACAGATACGCAGTATTTT
TRBV5-1,-,TRBJ1-1,TRBD1,CASSLGQGVGTEAFF,TGCGCCAGCAGCTTGGGACAGGGGGTCGGCACTGAAGCTTTCTTT
TRBV4-1,few,TRBJ1-2,-,CASSRGPYGYTF,TGCGCCAGCAGCCGTGGCCCCTATGGCTACACCTTC
TRBV28,-,TRBJ2-3,-,CASGSRKSTDTQYF,TGTGCCAGCGGGAGCCGAAAAAGCACAGATACGCAGTATTTT